Shown below are 23 T cell receptor beta chains from a single sample sequenced in a study of blood T cell repertoires in COVID-19. Profiling relied on immunoSEQ multiplex PCR, and the TCRdb table lists in-frame clones only, not all of them. The sample consists of about 160,000 clones, around 80% of them appearing once. Sample: PBMCs or T cells enriched from blood (not recorded which). These receptors originate from a man in his forties or fifties who had recovered from COVID-19.

The chain carries TRBV15 and TRBJ2-7; D is perhaps TRBD1 (6 bases). The CDR3 totals 13 residues. CDR1 is LNHNV, CDR2 YYDKDF, per germline (reference sequence). V was clipped by 4 bases and J by 0 bases, with 7 bases between them. CDR3 protein: CATSTGDSYEQYF. For the CDR3, the DNA is TGTGCCACCAGCACAGGGGACTCCTACGAGCAGTACTTC.

The CDR3 loop is CASSRTGWTDTQYF. CDR3 in DNA: TGTGCCAGCAGCCGGACAGGGTGGACAGATACGCAGTATTTT. This rearrangement joins TRBV9 to TRBJ2-3, with TRBD1 identical over 8 bases. Germline CDR1 reads SGDLS; CDR2 reads YYNGEE. The V gene end was trimmed by 4 bases and the J gene end by 3 bases; junction bases not matched to a gene: 4. This CDR3 spans 14 amino acids.

V and J are TRBV6-5 and TRBJ1-3; TRBD1 matches at 7 bases. Germline loops: CDR1 MNHEY, CDR2 SVGAGI. The J segment lost 0 bases and the V segment lost 8 bases, leaving 7 bases of the junction unmatched. CDR3 length equals 15 residues. The CDR3 spells CASVRQGVSGNTIYF. Here the CDR3 DNA reads TGTGCCAGCGTTAGACAGGGTGTCTCTGGAAACACCATATATTTT.

This chain links TRBV29-1 with TRBJ2-2, with D perhaps TRBD1 (6 bases). The CDR3 spans 14 residues. Deletions cut 7 bases from V and 4 bases from J, with 16 bases between. CDR1 SQVTM and CDR2 ANQGSEA come from the germline V gene. CDR3 residues: CSAKYREGTGELFF. In DNA form, the CDR3 reads TGCAGCGCAAAATACAGGGAAGGCACCGGGGAGCTGTTTTTT.

The rearrangement uses TRBV5-5 and TRBJ2-7; D is possibly TRBD2 (7 bases). The V end lost 5 bases, the J end lost 0 bases, and 18 bases lay between the germline ends. In germline, CDR1 is SGHKS, CDR2 YYEKEE (reference sequence). The CDR3 is 16 residues long. CDR3: CASSYRTGGPSYEQYF. DNA of the CDR3: TGTGCCAGCAGTTACAGGACCGGGGGGCCCTCCTACGAGCAGTACTTC.

The sample holds one count of this clone. The chain employs TRBV9 and TRBJ2-2, with 8 nucleotides matching TRBD1. The CDR3 spans 16 residues. The V segment lost 3 bases and the J segment 0 bases; nucleotides outside the gene matches: 4. Germline V CDR1 and CDR2: SGDLS, YYNGEE. DNA of the CDR3: TGTGCCAGCAGCGGCGGACAGGGAACGAACACCGGGGAGCTGTTTTTT. This sequence encodes CASSGGQGTNTGELFF.

J is TRBJ1-1 and V is TRBV2; 7 bases match TRBD1. The CDR3 loop spans 14 amino acids. Germline CDR1 and CDR2: SNHLY and FYNNEI. V was pared by 4 bases and J by 3 bases, with 5 bases of the junction left unmatched. The CDR3 sequence: CASSVDRAHTEAFF. The CDR3 DNA sequence: TGTGCCAGCAGTGTAGACAGGGCGCACACTGAAGCTTTCTTT.

The chain joins TRBV27 to TRBJ2-2; D not resolved. CDR1 is MNHEY, CDR2 SMNVEV, per germline (reference sequence). Trimming removed 5 bases from V and 2 bases from J, with 3 bases in between. The CDR3 is made up of 12 amino acids. Written as DNA, the CDR3 is TGTGCCAGCAGTCAAAACACCGGGGAGCTGTTTTTT. This codes for CASSQNTGELFF.

This clone occurred a few times. CDR3: CASSLAGTGYGYTF. The CDR3 DNA sequence: TGTGCCAGCAGCTTAGCCGGGACAGGGTATGGCTACACCTTC. The chain uses TRBV7-9 and TRBJ1-2, with 9 bases that match TRBD1. CDR1 SEHNR and CDR2 FQNEAQ come from the germline V gene (reference sequence). Losses at the gene ends were 0 bases for V and 5 bases for J; bases not matched to a gene: 1. This CDR3 has 14 residues.

The V and J genes are TRBV3-1 (or the pseudogene TRBV3-2) and TRBJ2-2; 9 bases fit TRBD2. Trimming took 8 bases from V and 0 from J; bases not matched to a gene: 1. The germline V gene has CDR1 LGHDT and CDR2 YNNKEL (reference sequence). The CDR3 loop spans 14 amino acids. The CDR3 coding sequence is TGTGCCAGCCGCGGGGGGGCGAACACCGGGGAGCTGTTTTTT. It encodes CASRGGANTGELFF.

The chain employs TRBV19 and TRBJ2-7, with 13 nucleotides matching TRBD2. Germline CDR1 is LNHDA and CDR2 is SQIVND (reference sequence). Trimming took 6 bases from V and 0 from J; bases not matched to a gene: 11. This CDR3 contains 18 residues. CDR3 residues: CASSSRGLAGSSSYEQYF. The CDR3 DNA is TGTGCCAGTAGCAGCAGGGGACTAGCGGGGTCGAGCTCCTACGAGCAGTACTTC.

The chain combines TRBV6-4 with TRBJ2-7; 9 nucleotides align to TRBD1. The V gene's germline CDR1 is MRHNA and CDR2 SNTAGT. The CDR3 is 15 amino acids. Losses at the gene ends were 5 bases for V and 6 bases for J; bases not matched to a gene: 11. The CDR3 DNA reads TGTGCCAGCAGTAACCGGGACAGGGCCCCTAGCGAGCAGTACTTC. Its protein is CASSNRDRAPSEQYF.

The CDR3 nucleotides read TGTGCCAGCAGGCGACTAGCCCTAGACAATGAGCAGTTCTTC. The encoded protein is CASRRLALDNEQFF. V is TRBV7-8 and J is TRBJ2-1, with 7 bases aligning to TRBD2. Germline lookup yields CDR1 SGHVS and CDR2 FQNEAQ. V was pared by 6 bases and J by 5 bases, with 7 bases of the junction left unmatched. CDR3 length: 14 residues.

V is TRBV9 and J is TRBJ1-2, with TRBD1 matching over 7 bases. Germline CDR1 SGDLS, CDR2 YYNGEE. CDR3 size: 16 residues. V shed 4 bases and J 0 bases; nucleotides not matched to a gene: 9. The CDR3 is CASSPVGQATNYGYTF. The DNA of the CDR3 is TGTGCCAGCAGCCCGGTTGGACAGGCAACTAACTATGGCTACACCTTC.

The V gene is TRBV5-1, the J gene TRBJ1-3, with D possibly being TRBD1 (6 bases). Germline V gives CDR1 SGHRS, CDR2 YFSETQ. The CDR3 spans 17 residues. The V end was cut by 1 base, the J end by 0 bases, with 14 bases between. The CDR3 nucleotides read TGCGCCAGCAGCTTGTCCGGGACATCTTCCTCTGGAAACACCATATATTTT. Translating gives CASSLSGTSSSGNTIYF.

The CDR3 region has the DNA TGCGCCAGCAGTCAATCTTCCCGGGGCTCTGGAAACACCATATATTTT. This gives the protein CASSQSSRGSGNTIYF. V is TRBV23-1 and J is TRBJ1-3; D unresolved. TRBV23-1 is classed as an ORF, of uncertain function. The V end lost 0 bases, the J end lost 0 bases, and 9 bases lay between the germline ends. CDR3 size: 16 residues.

The chain joins TRBV7-9 to TRBJ2-2; weak D call: TRBD1 (5 bases). The germline gives CDR1 SEHNR, CDR2 FQNEAQ (reference sequence). This CDR3 has 14 amino acids. V was trimmed by 6 bases and J by 5 bases, leaving 13 bases between them. CDR3: CASSFAGNTGELFF. The CDR3 region has the DNA TGTGCCAGCAGTTTTGCAGGGAATACCGGGGAGCTGTTTTTT.

V usage is TRBV19 and J usage is TRBJ1-2; 7 positions agree with TRBD1. The V gene end was trimmed by 6 bases and the J gene end by 1 base; junction bases not matched to a gene: 5. This CDR3 is 14 amino acids long. CDR1 and CDR2 from the germline V gene are LNHDA and SQIVND (reference sequence). CDR3 amino acids: CASRGQTHNYGYTF. The DNA for the CDR3 is TGTGCCAGTAGGGGACAGACACATAACTATGGCTACACCTTC.

This sequence joins TRBV7-6 and TRBJ2-5, with D maybe TRBD2 (6 bases). The V and J ends lost 6 bases and 2 bases respectively, with 16 bases between them. The CDR3 extends over 15 amino acids. From germline, CDR1 is SGHVS and CDR2 FNYEAQ. The CDR3 is CASRLRGTEQETQYF. CDR3 sequence (DNA): TGTGCCAGCAGATTACGCGGGACGGAACAAGAGACCCAGTACTTC.

The chain links TRBV5-6 to TRBJ1-3, with 7 bases lining up with TRBD1. V shed 1 base, J shed 2 bases, and the junction held 0 bases outside the gene matches. CDR1 SGHDT and CDR2 YYEEEE come from the germline V gene. This CDR3 has 14 residues. In nucleotides, the CDR3 is TGTGCCAGCAGCTTGACAGGGGCTGGAAACACCATATATTTT. Amino acid sequence: CASSLTGAGNTIYF.

The genes are TRBV3-1 (or the pseudogene TRBV3-2) and TRBJ1-1, with D possibly matching TRBD1 (6 bases). The CDR3 extends over 16 amino acids. Trimming removed 4 bases from V and 6 bases from J, with 21 bases in between. Germline V gives CDR1 LGHDT, CDR2 YNNKEL (reference sequence). CDR3 protein: CASSPDGRGGWPEAFF. CDR3 coding DNA: TGTGCCAGCAGCCCGGACGGCCGAGGGGGATGGCCTGAAGCTTTCTTT.

This clone was detected only a few times. The gene calls are TRBV5-6 and TRBJ1-4; perhaps TRBD1 as D (5 bases). Per germline, CDR1 SGHDT and CDR2 YYEEEE. Between the trimmed V and J ends, which lost 7 bases and 4 bases, there was a span of 11 bases. This CDR3 comprises 13 residues. The DNA for the CDR3 is TGTGCCAGCGAAGGACACGGTAATGAAAAACTGTTTTTT. The encoded protein is CASEGHGNEKLFF.

The chain is built from TRBV9 and TRBJ2-5; TRBD1 agrees at 9 bases. This CDR3 spans 16 amino acids. J was trimmed by 5 bases and V by 3 bases; bases with no gene match: 11. The germline V gene encodes CDR1 SGDLS and CDR2 YYNGEE. DNA for the CDR3: TGTGCCAGCAGCGCCCCTGGTCGGGACAGGGTCGAGACCCAGTACTTC. This codes for CASSAPGRDRVETQYF.